The 7 T cell receptor beta chains below all came from one sample that was sequenced in a study of regulatory T cells in long-lasting Graves disease. Building the TCR beta libraries relied on iRepertoire HTBI primers, and CDR3 regions underwent Arm-PCR. TCRdb used MiXCR to reprocess the multiplex PCR reads, holding one entry per CDR3 protein. Altogether some 500,000 distinct CDR3 sequences are present, more than 15% being singletons, with the ten largest covering approximately 25%. Time point indicated: newly diagnosed GD, antithyroid drugs for less than 3 months. PBMC RNA served as the TCR library source. In addition, the sample was reused for a study of T cells in Graves' hyperthyroidism and ophthalmopathy.

Sequencing was performed on peripheral blood mononuclear cells (PBMCs), taken at new diagnosis, from a patient treated with antithyroid drugs. The receptors derive from a woman aged 40 to 65 with Graves disease.

This clonotype has just a few counts. The J gene is TRBJ2-7, the V gene TRBV20-1, with 8 bases fitting TRBD2. Germline V gene sequence: CDR1 DFQATT, CDR2 SNEGSKA (reference sequence). There are 15 residues in the CDR3. The V segment lost 3 bases and the J segment 7 bases; nucleotides outside the gene matches: 14. Written as DNA, the CDR3 is TGCAGTGCTAGCCCCGGCGGGGGGCCCCCTTCGGAGCAGTACTTC. Translation gives CSASPGGGPPSEQYF.

The chain links TRBV6-1 to TRBJ1-2; D might be TRBD1 (5 bases). The germline CDR1 and CDR2 sequences are MNHNS and SASEGT. The CDR3 runs 13 residues. Between the trimmed V and J ends, which lost 5 bases and 8 bases, there was a span of 15 bases. DNA of the CDR3: TGTGCCAGCAGTACAGGTGGTGGAAACGGCTACACCTTC. This encodes CASSTGGGNGYTF.

This clonotype was counted at least ten times. This chain uses TRBV5-1 with TRBJ2-7; the D call may be TRBD1 or TRBD2 (5 bases each). The CDR3 has 13 residues. Germline lookup yields CDR1 SGHRS and CDR2 YFSETQ. V shed 5 bases and J shed 2 bases, with 11 bases lying between them. The CDR3 is CASREGDPYEQYF. The CDR3 nucleotides read TGCGCCAGCAGAGAAGGGGACCCCTACGAGCAGTACTTC.

There are a few counts of this clonotype. The chain combines TRBV5-1 with TRBJ1-3, with 12 bases identical to TRBD1. Germline CDR1 reads SGHRS; CDR2 reads YFSETQ. V lost 4 bases to trimming and J lost 1 base; unmatched junction nucleotides: 3. The CDR3 covers 16 residues. The CDR3 nucleotides are TGCGCCAGCAGCACGGGACAGGGGGCGTCTGGAAACACCATATATTTT. Translation gives CASSTGQGASGNTIYF.

About this clonotype: It may be a read error: a sequence one base away is much more abundant. The chain couples TRBV7-9 to TRBJ2-4; no clear D gene. Per germline, CDR1 SEHNR and CDR2 FQNEAQ (reference sequence). This CDR3 region has 15 residues. CDR3 sequence (DNA): TGTGCCAGCAGCTTAGAGGGTTTCGCCAAAAACACTCAGTACTTC. Its translation: CASSLEGFAKNTQYF.

This clonotype was detected many times. This rearrangement joins TRBV28 to TRBJ1-1; TRBD1 aligns across 10 bases. The CDR3 sequence is 13 residues long. V shed 4 bases, J shed 5 bases, and the junction held 1 base outside the gene matches. Per germline, CDR1 MDHEN and CDR2 SYDVKM. The CDR3 region has the DNA TGTGCCAGCAGTTGGACAGGGGGAACTGAAGCTTTCTTT. This codes for CASSWTGGTEAFF.

This clonotype was seen a few times. The V gene is TRBV6-1, the J gene TRBJ1-1; D perhaps matches TRBD1 (5 bases). The V end lost 7 bases, the J end lost 1 base, and 13 bases lay between the germline ends. CDR1 is MNHNS, CDR2 SASEGT, per germline. CDR3 length: 14 residues. The CDR3 spells CASTLGVKNTEAFF. In DNA, the CDR3 is TGTGCCAGCACCTTGGGGGTAAAGAACACTGAAGCTTTCTTT.